The subject of this entry is one T cell receptor beta chain. What it binds is not known. The CDR3 spans 15 residues. The V end was cut by 6 bases, the J end by 3 bases, with 15 bases between. Germline loops: CDR1 WSHSY, CDR2 SAAADI. The data belong to a study of T cell responses to AZD1222 COVID-19 vaccine. Points from the study as a whole: Clonal diversity was possibly underestimated, and white British individuals and females predominated among donors. At 160-218 and 743-854, vaccine-associated CD4 TCRs were dominant, and they spanned spike.

Sequencing was performed with immunoSEQ multiplex PCR; in TCRdb, only in-frame clones are kept and a portion is missing. Of over 130,000 clones in the sample, about 90% were seen once. The sequencing used peripheral blood, collected 28 days after the second dose of the MenACWY control vaccine. This TCR came from an adult who received the MenACWY meningococcal vaccine as a control. The chain is built from TRBV10-2 and TRBJ1-5, with D possibly TRBD1 on 6 matching bases. The CDR3 is CASRGTGPFNQPQHF. DNA for the CDR3: TGCGCCAGCAGGGGTACAGGGCCTTTCAATCAGCCCCAGCATTTT.